These T cell receptor beta chains were read from a single sample in a study of OX40 agonist ivuxolimab in advanced cancers. The assay was immunoSEQ multiplex PCR, and TCRdb's table has in-frame clones only and misses some. The repertoire includes around 48,000 clones, 65% to 85% of them detected once, and roughly 1.1% sits in the top ten. The sequencing here drew on CD4+ or CD8+ T cells sorted from blood, taken in a trial of the OX40 agonist ivuxolimab. The receptors derive from an adult with an advanced solid tumor such as melanoma, head and neck, liver or kidney cancer. Each CDR3 is given without its conserved first and last residue. A D gene is named only where the DNA matches it firmly.

V gene,D gene,J gene,CDR3 protein
TRBV9,-,TRBJ2-5,ASSLGSRETQY
TRBV19,-,TRBJ2-5,ASSITRGWETQY
TRBV11-2,-,TRBJ1-2,ASSLDTGTFYGYT
TRBV9,-,TRBJ1-1,ASSVGSGTEAF
TRBV28,-,TRBJ1-6,ASNQGSSSYNSPLH
TRBV29-1,-,TRBJ2-7,SVEEWDTVGVEQY
TRBV28,-,TRBJ2-2,ASSPLATWDTGELF
TRBV30,-,TRBJ2-3,AWRGGPGTDTQY
TRBV4-2,TRBD2,TRBJ2-7,ASSQDAVGLGLAGGSSYEQY
TRBV5-4,-,TRBJ2-5,ATRPRQGPETQY
TRBV6-4,-,TRBJ2-3,ASSEGAKDTQY
TRBV28,-,TRBJ1-2,ASSLPVREGYT
TRBV6-1,-,TRBJ2-2,ASSVKTGWGGELF
TRBV6-5,-,-,ASSPRLDSYEQY
TRBV5-1,TRBD2,TRBJ2-1,ASSLRASGGAYNEQF
TRBV4-2,-,TRBJ1-6,ASSPRQYNSPLH
TRBV7-9,-,TRBJ2-2,ASSLPGSTGELF
TRBV7-2,-,TRBJ2-4,ASSFERWGNIQY
TRBV6-1,TRBD1,TRBJ2-7,ASSEIGFGTGNSYEQY
TRBV5-6,TRBD1,TRBJ2-3,ASSNRRTGALGPTDTQY
TRBV7-9,TRBD2,TRBJ2-3,ASSLGSGATDTQY
TRBV6-6,TRBD1,TRBJ2-1,ASSDRGGNEQF
TRBV14,TRBD2,TRBJ2-4,ASSQSGRSLQY
TRBV6-5,-,TRBJ2-7,ASSYSAGRSYEQY
TRBV6-1,TRBD1,TRBJ2-7,ASTLRGQGYEQY
TRBV19,TRBD1,TRBJ2-3,ASSTGTGEWATRNTQY
TRBV14,-,TRBJ2-7,ASSQWDGSYEQY
TRBV6-5,-,TRBJ1-1,ASSPPAQLNTEAF
TRBV29-1,TRBD2,TRBJ2-3,SVRAGGPTDTQY
TRBV30,-,TRBJ2-7,AWEKRSSYEQY
TRBV2,-,TRBJ2-7,ASSAGSLSYEQY
TRBV7-2,TRBD1,TRBJ1-5,ASAWTGNSNQPQH
TRBV4-2,-,TRBJ2-3,ASNNGAGNTDTQY
TRBV18,TRBD2,TRBJ2-5,ASSTIAGGLKETQY
TRBV7-2,-,TRBJ1-3,ASSLGDGNTIY
TRBV5-1,-,TRBJ1-4,ASSLDGEINEKLF
TRBV7-3,-,TRBJ2-2,ASPVRGGLAGANTGELF
TRBV7-7,TRBD1,TRBJ2-1,ASSLGGHYNEQF
TRBV6-6,TRBD1,TRBJ1-4,ASRDRGFGEKLF
TRBV19,TRBD2,TRBJ2-3,ASNPLAGATDTQY
TRBV7-3,-,TRBJ2-5,ASSKVYGLLQGKEETQY
TRBV2,TRBD2,TRBJ2-7,ASSLAGGRYEQY
TRBV7-9,-,TRBJ2-3,ASSLGGSGTDTQY
TRBV6-5,-,TRBJ2-3,ASSYPTDTQY
TRBV16,TRBD1,TRBJ2-1,ASSPGTGATYNEQF
TRBV9,-,TRBJ2-7,ASSASGSSSYEQY
TRBV6-6,-,TRBJ2-5,ASSYSGRETQY
TRBV2,-,TRBJ2-6,ASSEPGANVLT
TRBV5-4,-,TRBJ2-1,ASRLYNEQF